These T cell receptor beta chains were read from a single sample in a study of T-cell memory formation after mild COVID-19. One entry per CDR3 protein, called by TCRdb with MiXCR from the 5' RACE reads. The sample has roughly 220,000 distinct CDR3 sequences, more than 8% seen once. Sequencing used PBMCs or a T cell subset sorted from them (not recorded which). These receptors were taken from a man between 18 and 35 years old who had mild COVID-19 (a few samples of this study predate the infection). Cell type and time point are not known. Both conserved end residues are part of each CDR3. Each record gives: D gene, clone size, V gene, J gene, CDR3 protein, CDR3 DNA. D genes are given only for firm matches. The size of a clone is reported for some rows only, either as once, few or many, or as a class for expanded clones.

TRBD2,few,TRBV7-2,TRBJ2-3,CASSSSWRGAKDTQYF,TGTGCCAGCAGTTCTTCCTGGCGGGGGGCTAAAGATACGCAGTATTTT
TRBD1,-,TRBV9,TRBJ1-4,CASSRDRVDEKLFF,TGTGCCAGCAGCCGAGACAGGGTCGATGAAAAACTGTTTTTT
-,-,TRBV7-9,TRBJ1-1,CASSLARISGTEAFF,TGTGCCAGCAGCTTAGCGCGGATAAGTGGAACTGAAGCTTTCTTT
TRBD2,many,TRBV18,TRBJ2-5,CASSPPGLAGEETQYF,TGTGCCAGCTCACCTCCGGGACTAGCGGGGGAGGAGACCCAGTACTTC
TRBD2,many,TRBV10-3,TRBJ2-5,CAISESIASGRETQYF,TGTGCCATCAGTGAGTCGATCGCTAGCGGGCGGGAGACCCAGTACTTC
-,few,TRBV7-3,TRBJ2-3,CASTQNRGGGTDTQYF,TGTGCCAGCACCCAGAACAGGGGAGGGGGCACAGATACGCAGTATTTT
-,-,TRBV24-1,TRBJ1-2,CATSEEGRGYTF,TGTGCCACCAGTGAGGAGGGGCGAGGCTACACCTTC
-,-,TRBV2,TRBJ2-7,CASTTDSSYEQYF,TGTGCCAGCACTACCGACTCGTCCTACGAGCAGTACTTC
TRBD2,-,TRBV7-3,TRBJ2-3,CASSLTIGGGAADTQYF,TGTGCCAGCAGCTTAACGATAGGCGGGGGGGCCGCAGATACGCAGTATTTT
-,-,TRBV2,TRBJ2-5,CATNLDRAIALGTQYF,TGTGCCACCAACCTGGACCGCGCCATAGCTTTGGGGACCCAGTACTTC
-,-,TRBV9,TRBJ2-3,CASSLSPSPDTQYF,TGTGCCAGCAGCCTCTCTCCGTCGCCTGATACGCAGTATTTT
-,many,TRBV29-1,TRBJ2-1,CSVDQDWNEQFF,TGCAGCGTTGACCAAGACTGGAATGAGCAGTTCTTC
-,many,TRBV10-3,TRBJ1-5,CATRNRADQPQHF,TGTGCCACCCGGAACAGGGCTGATCAGCCCCAGCATTTT
-,many,TRBV7-2,TRBJ1-4,CASSLGGLPNEKLFF,TGTGCCAGCAGCTTAGGGGGGTTGCCTAATGAAAAACTGTTTTTT
TRBD2,-,TRBV28,TRBJ2-5,CASTGRGPQETQYF,TGTGCCAGCACTGGGAGGGGTCCTCAAGAGACCCAGTACTTC
-,few,TRBV9,TRBJ2-3,CASSVTGGPGTDTQYF,TGTGCCAGCAGCGTGACCGGGGGGCCGGGCACAGATACGCAGTATTTT
TRBD1,-,TRBV15,TRBJ2-1,CATSRGGGRPGYNEQFF,TGTGCCACCAGCAGAGGAGGGGGCCGCCCAGGCTACAATGAGCAGTTCTTC
-,-,TRBV14,TRBJ2-5,CASSQDSQGWRETQYF,TGTGCCAGCAGCCAAGATTCGCAGGGATGGCGAGAGACCCAGTACTTC
-,few,TRBV28,TRBJ1-1,CASRAGTLEAFF,TGTGCCAGCAGGGCCGGGACGCTTGAAGCTTTCTTT
-,many,TRBV20-1,TRBJ1-1,CSASEGNTEAFF,TGCAGTGCTAGTGAGGGGAACACTGAAGCTTTCTTT
-,-,TRBV4-1,TRBJ2-7,CASSQEWQGSPEQYF,TGCGCCAGCAGCCAAGAATGGCAGGGTTCACCCGAGCAGTACTTC
TRBD1,many,TRBV7-2,TRBJ2-7,CASSWGQGAREQYF,TGTGCCAGCAGTTGGGGACAGGGGGCGCGAGAGCAGTACTTC
-,many,TRBV7-9,TRBJ2-3,CASSLTSGATDTQYF,TGTGCCAGCAGCCTAACATCCGGGGCCACAGATACGCAGTATTTT
TRBD1,many,TRBV5-1,TRBJ2-5,CASSRRQGDQETQYF,TGCGCCAGCAGCCGGAGACAGGGCGACCAAGAGACCCAGTACTTC
TRBD2,few,TRBV7-3,TRBJ2-1,CASSSFPSGNEQFF,TGTGCCAGCAGCTCCTTTCCTAGCGGCAATGAGCAGTTCTTC
-,few,TRBV12-3/TRBV12-4,TRBJ2-5,CASNRQTGETQYF,TGTGCCAGCAACCGGCAAACGGGCGAGACCCAGTACTTC
TRBD2,-,TRBV6-6,TRBJ2-5,CASSYSAGLAGRGTQYF,TGTGCCAGCAGTTACTCAGCGGGACTAGCGGGGCGCGGGACCCAGTACTTC
-,many,TRBV11-2,TRBJ1-1,CASSAGGPVTAFF,TGTGCCAGCAGCGCCGGAGGACCCGTAACGGCTTTCTTT
-,-,TRBV19,TRBJ1-4,CASSEQRYEKLFF,TGTGCCAGTAGTGAGCAGCGCTATGAAAAACTGTTTTTT
TRBD2,many,TRBV14,TRBJ2-3,CASSQAPRRLAGGRNTQYF,TGTGCCAGCAGCCAAGCCCCCCGGAGACTAGCGGGGGGCCGGAATACGCAGTATTTT
-,few,TRBV5-1,TRBJ2-3,CASSLEGRVRLLFTDTQYF,TGCGCCAGCAGCTTGGAGGGTAGAGTAAGGCTCCTCTTCACAGATACGCAGTATTTT
TRBD1,few,TRBV12-3/TRBV12-4,TRBJ1-1,CASSFGQGALGTEAFF,TGTGCCAGCAGCTTCGGACAGGGGGCGTTGGGCACTGAAGCTTTCTTT
TRBD1,few,TRBV6-5,TRBJ2-7,CASRTGQGGEQYF,TGTGCCAGCAGAACGGGACAGGGAGGCGAGCAGTACTTC
-,-,TRBV18,TRBJ2-7,CASSPSAAPYEQYF,TGTGCCAGCTCACCCTCGGCGGCCCCCTACGAGCAGTACTTC
-,-,TRBV7-9,TRBJ1-1,CASSLLAPTEAFF,TGTGCCAGCAGCTTGTTAGCACCCACTGAAGCTTTCTTT
-,-,TRBV27,TRBJ1-4,CASSHRATNEKLFF,TGTGCCAGCAGTCACAGGGCAACTAATGAAAAACTGTTTTTT
-,-,TRBV5-1,TRBJ1-5,CASSPLDSNQPQHF,TGCGCCAGCAGCCCGCTGGATAGCAATCAGCCCCAGCATTTT
-,-,TRBV6-2/TRBV6-3,TRBJ2-3,CASSYLSDTQYF,TGTGCCAGCAGTTACTTGTCAGATACGCAGTATTTT
-,-,TRBV5-6,TRBJ2-2,CASSYSYTGELFF,TGTGCCAGCAGTTACTCTTACACCGGGGAGCTGTTTTTT
TRBD1,few,TRBV7-9,TRBJ1-1,CASSRTGVYTEAFF,TGTGCCAGCAGCCGGACAGGAGTTTATACTGAAGCTTTCTTT
-,-,TRBV6-2/TRBV6-3,TRBJ2-5,CASSEGINQETQYF,TGTGCCAGCAGTGAAGGGATAAACCAAGAGACCCAGTACTTC